These T cell receptor beta chains were read from a single sample in a study of blood T cell repertoires in COVID-19. Produced via immunoSEQ multiplex PCR; TCRdb's table is partial and in-frame only. The profile covers around 88,000 clones, with about 88% appearing a single time and roughly 3% taken by the ten largest. Material for sequencing was peripheral blood. The receptor source for this set is a woman older than 75 with acute or convalescent COVID-19. CDR3s include the opening cysteine and the closing phenylalanine or tryptophan. Fields, in order: V gene, J gene, D gene, clone size, CDR3 protein, CDR3 DNA. A D gene is named only where the DNA matches it firmly. Some rows have no size entry. The others give once, few or many, or a class for an expanded clone.

V: TRBV5-1
J: TRBJ2-5
D: TRBD2
size: .
CDR3: CASSLLPSGSGETQYF
DNA: TGCGCCAGCAGCCTCCTCCCGAGCGGGAGTGGAGAGACCCAGTACTTC

V: TRBV3-1/TRBV3-2
J: TRBJ2-3
D: TRBD1
size: .
CDR3: CASSWGQGAGDTQYF
DNA: TGTGCCAGCAGCTGGGGACAGGGGGCCGGGGATACGCAGTATTTT

V: TRBV3-1/TRBV3-2
J: TRBJ1-2
D: TRBD1
size: .
CDR3: CASSQDGRGQGGYTF
DNA: TGTGCCAGCAGCCAAGATGGCAGGGGGCAGGGGGGCTACACCTTC

V: TRBV19
J: TRBJ1-2
D: .
size: .
CDR3: CASSAGQGNHYGYTF
DNA: TGTGCCAGTAGTGCGGGCCAGGGGAATCACTATGGCTACACCTTC

V: TRBV28
J: TRBJ2-7
D: TRBD1
size: .
CDR3: CASSLYRGGTGAYEQYF
DNA: TGTGCCAGCAGTTTATACCGCGGTGGGACAGGGGCCTACGAGCAGTACTTC

V: TRBV28
J: TRBJ1-4
D: TRBD1
size: .
CDR3: CASNFDRVVEKLFF
DNA: TGTGCCAGCAATTTCGACAGGGTGGTTGAAAAACTGTTTTTT

V: TRBV7-7
J: TRBJ2-1
D: TRBD2
size: .
CDR3: CASSLGLAGNNEQFF
DNA: TGTGCTAGCAGCCTGGGACTAGCGGGCAACAATGAGCAGTTCTTC

V: TRBV6-4
J: TRBJ2-1
D: TRBD2
size: .
CDR3: CASSRAGGRNEQFF
DNA: TGTGCCAGCAGCAGAGCGGGGGGAAGAAATGAGCAGTTCTTC

V: TRBV7-3
J: TRBJ1-1
D: TRBD1
size: .
CDR3: CASSSTTGGGEAFF
DNA: TGTGCCAGCAGCTCAACTACAGGGGGCGGAGAAGCTTTCTTT

V: TRBV7-2
J: TRBJ1-5
D: TRBD1
size: .
CDR3: CASSLQGQGQPQHF
DNA: TGTGCCAGCAGCTTACAAGGACAGGGCCAGCCCCAGCATTTT

V: TRBV3-1/TRBV3-2
J: TRBJ2-7
D: TRBD2
size: .
CDR3: CASSPHRGTSGTYEQYF
DNA: TGTGCCAGCAGCCCCCACCGGGGGACTAGCGGGACTTACGAGCAGTACTTC

V: TRBV7-9
J: TRBJ2-7
D: .
size: .
CDR3: CASTPGIKVYEQYF
DNA: TGTGCCAGCACCCCGGGTATAAAGGTATACGAGCAGTACTTC

V: TRBV1
J: TRBJ2-1
D: .
size: .
CDR3: CTSSQDGADDEQFF
DNA: TGCACCAGCAGCCAAGATGGGGCGGACGATGAGCAGTTCTTC

V: TRBV18
J: TRBJ1-2
D: TRBD1
size: .
CDR3: CASSLKQGPGSNYGYTF
DNA: TGTGCCAGCTCACTCAAACAGGGGCCAGGGTCGAACTATGGCTACACCTTC

V: TRBV6-5
J: TRBJ2-7
D: TRBD2
size: .
CDR3: CASNSLAVSSYEQYF
DNA: TGTGCCAGCAACAGCCTAGCGGTGAGCTCCTACGAGCAGTACTTC

V: TRBV6-2/TRBV6-3
J: TRBJ1-3
D: TRBD1
size: .
CDR3: CASSRPGQVFSGNTIYF
DNA: TGTGCCAGCAGCCGTCCGGGACAGGTTTTCTCTGGAAACACCATATATTTT

V: TRBV7-2
J: TRBJ2-3
D: .
size: .
CDR3: CASNPPGGGRTDTQYF
DNA: TGTGCCAGCAACCCCCCTGGGGGGGGCAGGACAGATACGCAGTATTTT

V: TRBV19
J: TRBJ2-1
D: TRBD2
size: .
CDR3: CASSVGLAGGSEQFF
DNA: TGTGCCAGTAGTGTGGGACTAGCGGGAGGTAGCGAGCAGTTCTTC

V: TRBV13
J: TRBJ1-1
D: TRBD1
size: .
CDR3: CASSPRGQGIEAFF
DNA: TGTGCCAGCAGCCCCAGGGGACAGGGGATTGAAGCTTTCTTT

V: TRBV6-5
J: TRBJ1-4
D: .
size: .
CDR3: CASSPYGTNEKLFF
DNA: TGTGCCAGCAGTCCTTACGGGACTAATGAAAAACTGTTTTTT

V: TRBV5-6
J: TRBJ1-3
D: .
size: once
CDR3: CASSLDRVGNTIYF
DNA: TGTGCCAGCAGCTTGGACAGGGTGGGAAACACCATATATTTT

V: TRBV5-8
J: TRBJ2-7
D: TRBD2
size: .
CDR3: CASSLAGLTYEQYF
DNA: TGTGCCAGCAGCTTGGCGGGACTAACCTACGAGCAGTACTTC

V: TRBV29-1
J: TRBJ2-1
D: .
size: .
CDR3: CSVEPRGAAGLDEQFF
DNA: TGCAGCGTTGAGCCCCGGGGGGCGGCGGGATTAGATGAGCAGTTCTTC

V: TRBV5-4
J: TRBJ2-5
D: .
size: .
CDR3: CASSLLANEETQYF
DNA: TGTGCCAGCAGCTTGTTGGCCAACGAAGAGACCCAGTACTTC

V: TRBV4-1
J: TRBJ2-1
D: TRBD2
size: .
CDR3: CASSHSSGDYNEQFF
DNA: TGCGCCAGCAGCCATTCTAGCGGGGACTACAATGAGCAGTTCTTC

V: TRBV7-6
J: TRBJ2-7
D: .
size: .
CDR3: CASSDDIYEQYF
DNA: TGTGCCAGCAGCGACGACATTTACGAGCAGTACTTC

V: TRBV19
J: TRBJ1-1
D: TRBD1
size: once
CDR3: CASTHFAGTEEAFF
DNA: TGTGCCAGTACTCACTTTGCCGGGACAGAAGAAGCTTTCTTT

V: TRBV7-2
J: TRBJ1-1
D: TRBD1
size: .
CDR3: CASSDQGAGTEAFF
DNA: TGTGCCAGCAGTGATCAGGGGGCGGGCACTGAAGCTTTCTTT

V: TRBV7-3
J: TRBJ2-3
D: TRBD2
size: .
CDR3: CASSLRGALAGAHSTDTQYF
DNA: TGTGCCAGCAGCTTAAGGGGCGCTCTAGCGGGAGCTCATAGCACAGATACGCAGTATTTT

V: TRBV5-1
J: TRBJ1-5
D: .
size: .
CDR3: CASSLQGNQPQHF
DNA: TGCGCCAGCAGCTTACAGGGAAATCAGCCCCAGCATTTT

V: TRBV19
J: TRBJ2-7
D: .
size: .
CDR3: CASSIESSHLTYEQYF
DNA: TGTGCCAGTAGTATAGAGAGCTCCCACCTGACCTACGAGCAGTACTTC